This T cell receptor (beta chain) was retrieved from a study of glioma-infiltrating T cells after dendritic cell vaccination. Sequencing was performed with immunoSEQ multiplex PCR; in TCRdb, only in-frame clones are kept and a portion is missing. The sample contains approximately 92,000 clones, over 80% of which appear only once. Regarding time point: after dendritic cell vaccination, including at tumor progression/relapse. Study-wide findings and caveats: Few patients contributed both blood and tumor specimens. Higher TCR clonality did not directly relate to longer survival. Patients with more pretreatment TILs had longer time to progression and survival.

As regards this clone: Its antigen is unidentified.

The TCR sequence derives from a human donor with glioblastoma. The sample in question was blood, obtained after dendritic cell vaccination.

CDR3: CASSPGQGRPGELFF. For the CDR3, the DNA is TGTGCCAGCAGCCCTGGACAGGGTAGACCCGGGGAGCTGTTTTTT. The V call is TRBV5-4, the J call TRBJ2-2; 8 bases are shared with TRBD1. The CDR3 extends over 15 amino acids. Per germline, CDR1 SGHNT and CDR2 YYREEE (reference sequence). Losses at the gene ends were 4 bases for V and 6 bases for J; bases not matched to a gene: 8.